Sequencing of this T cell receptor (beta chain) was carried out in a study of blood T cells in healthy people across ages. Regarding the study as a whole: Older age coincided with a roughly linear decline in TCR beta diversity per million T cells. Higher diversity, along with more naive CD4+ cells, distinguished long-lived donors from aged donors.

All donors came from Russia, were Caucasian and healthy, and spanned ages roughly 6 to 95. It was with a sample-barcoded 5' primer and a J-beta primer mix that a second PCR of about 6 to 11 cycles was run. A template-switch adaptor containing 12 random nucleotides labeled each cDNA molecule. Via MiXCR, TCRdb re-called the 5' RACE reads, giving one row per CDR3 protein. The repertoire holds 1,500,000 or so distinct CDR3 sequences, with 55% to 75% as singletons. Germline CDR1 KGHSH, CDR2 LQKENI. Deletions cut 2 bases from V and 4 bases from J, with 9 bases between. The CDR3 runs to 14 residues. Notes on this clonotype: Its antigen is still unknown.

Sequencing was done on a sample of blood. The sequence was collected from a man aged 18 to 35 in good health. The chain couples TRBV18 to TRBJ1-5; D call uncertain. The CDR3 DNA is TGTGCCAGCTCACCAGGGAAAGGGAATCAGCCCCAGCATTTT. Protein sequence: CASSPGKGNQPQHF.